The 25 T cell receptor beta chains listed next were all sequenced from one sample in a study of blood T cell repertoires in COVID-19. Produced via immunoSEQ multiplex PCR; TCRdb's table is partial and in-frame only. Here the sample spans roughly 170,000 clones, roughly 80% being singletons. The sequenced sample consisted of PBMCs or T cells enriched from blood (not recorded which). The source of these receptors is a woman aged 50 to 65 who had recovered from COVID-19.

This clone is a singleton in its sample. The chain carries TRBV18 and TRBJ1-6; no clear D gene. The CDR3 is 13 residues long. Germline V CDR1 and CDR2: KGHSH, LQKENI. The V end lost 2 bases, the J end lost 6 bases, and 5 bases lay between the germline ends. The CDR3 protein is CASSPERNSPLHF. The CDR3 DNA reads as TGTGCCAGCTCACCAGAGCGTAATTCACCCCTCCACTTT.

This rearrangement joins TRBV5-1 to TRBJ1-3, with D tentatively TRBD1 (6 bases). CDR3 length equals 16 residues. The germline CDR1 and CDR2 sequences are SGHRS and YFSETQ. V lost 4 bases, J lost 3 bases, and 17 bases lay in between. The CDR3 region has the DNA TGCGCCAGCAGCCTACTACAGGGTGCCGGTGGAAACACCATATATTTT. Translation gives CASSLLQGAGGNTIYF.

The chain combines TRBV27 with TRBJ1-2, with D maybe TRBD1 (6 bases). This CDR3 has 14 amino acids. Germline V gives CDR1 MNHEY, CDR2 SMNVEV (reference sequence). V shed 5 bases and J shed 3 bases, with 13 bases lying between them. The CDR3 DNA reads TGTGCCAGCAGTACAAAGGGGGGGTACTATGGCTACACCTTC. It codes for CASSTKGGYYGYTF.

The chain couples TRBV10-3 to TRBJ1-1; possible D gene TRBD1, 5 bases. This CDR3 contains 14 residues. CDR1 and CDR2 (germline): ENHRY, SYGVKD. The ends were cut back, 7 bases at V and 0 bases at J, with 12 bases in the middle. The CDR3 sequence: CAIKLTDLNTEAFF. The DNA for the CDR3 is TGTGCCATCAAACTGACAGATCTGAACACTGAAGCTTTCTTT.

This chain links TRBV10-3 with TRBJ1-2; TRBD1 matches at 10 bases. Germline assignment: CDR1 ENHRY and CDR2 SYGVKD. After removal of 0 bases from V and 4 bases from J, the junction contained 5 bases not matched to a gene. The length of the CDR3 is 16 residues. CDR3 amino acids: CAISESTGTGAYGYTF. The CDR3 DNA reads as TGTGCCATCAGTGAGTCCACCGGGACAGGGGCCTATGGCTACACCTTC.

This clone was counted a single time. The chain links TRBV6-5 to TRBJ1-4; 7 bases fit TRBD1. The CDR3 covers 16 residues. J gave up 0 bases and V 4 bases, and 5 bases lay outside the gene matches. Germline CDR1 reads MNHEY; CDR2 reads SVGAGI. The CDR3 nucleotides read TGTGCCAGCAGTTCCCGACAGGGCACAACTAATGAAAAACTGTTTTTT. It is translated as CASSSRQGTTNEKLFF.

This rearrangement joins TRBV7-2 to TRBJ2-5; TRBD2 matches at 9 bases. Germline values: CDR1 SGHTA, CDR2 FQGNSA. The trim removed 2 bases at V and 5 bases at J, leaving 6 bases unmatched. The CDR3 has 15 amino acids. CDR3 coding DNA: TGTGCCAGCAGCTTACAGCGGGGGGTCGGGGAGACCCAGTACTTC. Translating it yields CASSLQRGVGETQYF.

The chain has TRBV5-6 and TRBJ1-3; 9 bases fit TRBD1. This CDR3 contains 15 residues. The V segment lost 3 bases and the J segment 3 bases; nucleotides outside the gene matches: 4. From germline, CDR1 is SGHDT and CDR2 YYEEEE. The CDR3 is CASSWDRAGGNTIYF. Here the CDR3 DNA reads TGTGCCAGCAGCTGGGACAGGGCGGGTGGAAACACCATATATTTT.

The chain recombines TRBV27 with TRBJ1-1; D possibly corresponds to TRBD1 (5 bases). The CDR3 runs 16 residues. The germline CDR1 and CDR2 sequences are MNHEY and SMNVEV (reference sequence). V lost 5 bases, J lost 1 base, and 17 bases lay in between. CDR3 residues: CASSLYRLGSNTEAFF. In nucleotides, the CDR3 is TGTGCCAGCAGTCTGTACAGGTTGGGGTCGAACACTGAAGCTTTCTTT.

The chain is built from TRBV6-5 and TRBJ1-6; TRBD1 matches 10 bases. V was clipped by 2 bases and J by 7 bases; unmatched bases: 5. The germline V gene encodes CDR1 MNHEY and CDR2 SVGAGI. This CDR3 is built from 16 residues. CDR3 in DNA: TGTGCCAGCAGTTACGACGACAGGGGGCTCAATTCACCCCTCCACTTT. This translates into CASSYDDRGLNSPLHF.

V is TRBV29-1 and J is TRBJ1-2; D remains ambiguous. The CDR3 extends over 14 amino acids. From germline, CDR1 is SQVTM and CDR2 ANQGSEA. Trimming stripped 6 bases from V and 0 bases from J, with 14 bases between. CDR3 sequence: CSVAQSSANYGYTF. The CDR3 nucleotides are TGCAGCGTGGCACAGAGTTCAGCTAACTATGGCTACACCTTC.

V and J are TRBV6-2 or TRBV6-3 and TRBJ2-5, with 9 bases that match TRBD1. The V and J ends lost 5 bases and 4 bases, in that order; junction bases with no gene match: 8. Per germline, CDR1 MNHEY and CDR2 SVGEGT. The CDR3 spans 15 residues. CDR3 DNA: TGTGCCAGCAGTCAACAGGGGGCGCGTAGAGAGACCCAGTACTTC. It yields the protein CASSQQGARRETQYF.

The chain is built from TRBV12-5 and TRBJ2-7; 11 bases agree with TRBD2. V lost 3 bases to trimming and J lost 6 bases; unmatched junction nucleotides: 7. Germline V gene data show CDR1 as LGHNT and CDR2 as FRNRAP. The length of the CDR3 is 15 residues. The CDR3 here is CASGLLAGERIEQYV. The CDR3 region has the DNA TGTGCTAGTGGTTTACTAGCGGGAGAGAGGATCGAGCAGTACGTC.

The rearrangement joins TRBV30 to TRBJ1-2; D unclear. This CDR3 is 13 amino acids long. Germline assignment: CDR1 GTSNPN and CDR2 SVGIG (reference sequence). V was shortened by 2 bases and J by 2 bases, with 9 bases between the two germline ends. CDR3 residues: CAWSLPGNYGYTF. CDR3 DNA sequence: TGTGCCTGGAGTCTTCCGGGAAACTATGGCTACACCTTC.

J is TRBJ2-2 and V is TRBV5-1; D possibly corresponds to TRBD1 (5 bases). Deletions cut 0 bases from V and 0 bases from J, with 12 bases between. CDR1 is SGHRS, CDR2 YFSETQ, per germline. The CDR3 has 17 residues. The CDR3 reads CASSLVGPGPNTGELFF. The CDR3 bases are TGCGCCAGCAGCTTGGTGGGGCCAGGGCCGAACACCGGGGAGCTGTTTTTT.

This sequence joins TRBV2 and TRBJ1-5; 9 bases are shared with TRBD1. The CDR3 runs 15 residues. In germline, CDR1 is SNHLY, CDR2 FYNNEI. V lost 5 bases and J lost 1; bases outside the gene matches: 3. CDR3: CASSRQGGSNQPQHF. The CDR3 nucleotides are TGTGCCAGCAGTCGACAGGGGGGGAGCAATCAGCCCCAGCATTTT. The variable domain in full, with the rest retrieved from reference TRBV2 and TRBJ1-5, is EPEVTQTPSHQVTQMGQEVILRCVPISNHLYFYWYRQILGQKVEFLVSFYNNEISEKSEIFDDQFSVERPDGSNFTLKIRSTKLEDSAMYFCASSRQGGSNQPQHFGDGTRLSIL.

This clone has only a few counts. V and J are TRBV5-1 and TRBJ2-3; D call uncertain. Germline CDR1 is SGHRS and CDR2 is YFSETQ. The CDR3 has 14 residues. With 1 base removed from V and 1 base from J, the gap between germline ends came to 7 bases. The CDR3 bases are TGCGCCAGCAGCTTGCTCGCGGGCACAGATACGCAGTATTTT. This codes for CASSLLAGTDTQYF.

This clone has more than one count but fewer than ten. The V call is TRBV29-1, the J call TRBJ2-2; the match to TRBD1 covers 7 bases. V gave up 3 bases and J gave up 5 bases; unmatched junction bases: 0. The CDR3 runs to 12 residues. The germline V gene encodes CDR1 SQVTM and CDR2 ANQGSEA. In DNA form, the CDR3 reads TGCAGCGTTGACAGGGGGACCGGGGAGCTGTTTTTT. Translating gives CSVDRGTGELFF.

The chain uses TRBV5-1 and TRBJ1-1; D not resolved. Trimming shortened V by 10 bases and J by 1 base, and 8 bases separated the two germline ends. This CDR3 spans 11 amino acids. CDR1 and CDR2 (germline): SGHRS, YFSETQ. Written as DNA, the CDR3 is TGCGCCTGCCGGGGGAACACTGAAGCTTTCTTT. It codes for CACRGNTEAFF.

The rearrangement uses TRBV11-3 and TRBJ1-2; 8 bases align to TRBD1. The CDR3 consists of 17 residues. With V trimmed by 4 bases and J by 3 bases, 13 bases remained unmatched. Germline V CDR1 and CDR2: SGHNT, YENEEA. The CDR3 reads CASSSYPAGGCHYGYTF. In DNA form, the CDR3 reads TGTGCCAGCAGCTCCTACCCGGCAGGGGGCTGTCACTATGGCTACACCTTC.

The chain links TRBV24-1 to TRBJ1-5; TRBD1 matches at 9 bases. Germline V CDR1 and CDR2: KGHDR, SFDVKD. CDR3 length: 15 amino acids. J was trimmed by 4 bases and V by 6 bases; bases with no gene match: 6. The CDR3 here is CATSSSGTGNQPQHF. CDR3 DNA sequence: TGTGCCACCAGTTCATCCGGGACAGGGAATCAGCCCCAGCATTTT.

This chain joins TRBV28 and TRBJ2-1; no clear D gene. Trimming shortened V by 2 bases and J by 8 bases, and 4 bases separated the two germline ends. CDR1 is MDHEN and CDR2 is SYDVKM in the germline V gene. The CDR3 is made up of 11 amino acids. CDR3: CASSLGYEQFF. Written as DNA, the CDR3 is TGTGCCAGCAGTTTAGGCTATGAGCAGTTCTTC.

The chain uses TRBV24-1 and TRBJ1-2, with D maybe TRBD1 (6 bases). The CDR3 consists of 11 residues. With 10 bases removed from V and 5 bases from J, the gap between germline ends came to 10 bases. Germline assignment: CDR1 KGHDR and CDR2 SFDVKD. CDR3 protein: CATGGEYGYTF. The CDR3 nucleotides are TGTGCCACTGGGGGCGAGTATGGCTACACCTTC.

The V gene is TRBV9, the J gene TRBJ1-2, with D unresolved. This CDR3 is built from 17 residues. Germline V gene lookup returns CDR1 SGDLS and CDR2 YYNGEE. With 2 bases removed from V and 0 bases from J, the gap between germline ends came to 17 bases. CDR3: CASSVRADARPNYGYTF. The CDR3 DNA reads as TGTGCCAGCAGCGTCCGAGCGGACGCCCGTCCTAACTATGGCTACACCTTC.

The rearrangement joins TRBV5-3 to TRBJ1-1; D not resolved. TRBV5-3 is an open reading frame, and its role is uncertain. The CDR3 sequence is 17 residues long. Between the trimmed V and J ends, which lost 2 bases and 0 bases, there was a span of 17 bases. CDR3 in DNA: TGTGCCAGAAGCTTTTTCCCTTTGGTGGCGGTGAACACTGAAGCTTTCTTT. It specifies CARSFFPLVAVNTEAFF.